The 9 T cell receptor beta chains in this list originate from one sample, sequenced in a study of beta chain features in type 1 diabetes. Investigators reverse transcribed all isolated RNA, so they sequenced expressed TCRB transcripts. Assay: immunoSEQ multiplex PCR; the TCRdb copy retains only in-frame clones and omits some. The sample holds around 250,000 clones, around 65% seen once. Sequencing was carried out using naive CD4+ T cells from blood. Receptors originate from a man under 40 in good health.

This clone was recorded once. The chain links TRBV30 to TRBJ2-7; TRBD1 agrees at 11 bases. Per germline, CDR1 GTSNPN and CDR2 SVGIG (reference sequence). Germline trimming cut 4 bases from V and 5 bases from J; bases unmatched to any gene: 10. The CDR3 extends over 15 amino acids. CDR3 DNA sequence: TGTGCCTGGACCCGGGGACAGGGGGGTTACCACGAGCAGTACTTC. The encoded protein is CAWTRGQGGYHEQYF.

V and J are TRBV20-1 and TRBJ1-2; D call uncertain. Germline V gene data show CDR1 as DFQATT and CDR2 as SNEGSKA (reference sequence). The CDR3 length is 11 residues. V lost 0 bases, J lost 12 bases, and 11 bases lay in between. CDR3 region: CSARDREDHTF. The CDR3 DNA is TGCAGTGCTAGAGATCGGGAGGACCACACCTTC.

The rearrangement links TRBV30 to TRBJ1-3, with D tentatively TRBD1 (5 bases). CDR1 and CDR2 from the germline V gene are GTSNPN and SVGIG (reference sequence). The CDR3 is made up of 13 amino acids. V gave up 2 bases and J gave up 2 bases, with 7 bases separating them. The CDR3 protein is CAWSSQAGNTIYF. The CDR3 DNA reads TGTGCCTGGAGTTCACAGGCTGGAAACACCATATATTTT.

The chain links TRBV29-1 to TRBJ2-1; 9 nucleotides line up with TRBD1. The V gene's germline CDR1 is SQVTM and CDR2 ANQGSEA. V lost 5 bases to trimming and J lost 7 bases; unmatched junction nucleotides: 9. The CDR3 spans 14 residues. The CDR3 DNA reads as TGCAGCGTTCGGGACAGGGCAGATTTTAATGAGCAGTTCTTC. This encodes CSVRDRADFNEQFF.

The chain carries TRBV5-1 and TRBJ2-6; D call uncertain. Germline V lookup: CDR1 SGHRS, CDR2 YFSETQ. The CDR3 is 12 residues long. The V end was cut by 7 bases, the J end by 4 bases, with 6 bases between. The chain's CDR3 is CASSEGANVLTF. CDR3 in DNA: TGCGCCAGCTCGGAAGGGGCCAACGTCCTGACTTTC.

This chain connects TRBV11-2 to TRBJ2-7, with no clear D. V was clipped by 5 bases and J by 3 bases, with 5 bases between them. CDR1 is SGHAT and CDR2 is FQNNGV in the germline V gene. The CDR3 is made up of 11 amino acids. The CDR3 sequence: CASSGHYEQYF. The CDR3 nucleotides are TGTGCCAGCAGCGGCCACTACGAGCAGTACTTC.

A word on this clone: Other DNA sequences of this sample code for an identical CDR3. The chain recombines TRBV7-2 with TRBJ2-5; D not resolved. The CDR3 contains 12 residues. V was pared by 0 bases and J by 4 bases, with 3 bases between. Germline loops: CDR1 SGHTA, CDR2 FQGNSA. CDR3 coding DNA: TGTGCCAGCAGCTTAGCCCGAGAGACCCAGTACTTC. Translation gives CASSLARETQYF.

This clone was seen more than once but under ten times. This chain links TRBV10-3 with TRBJ2-1; D not certain. The CDR3 spans 11 residues. Deletions cut 2 bases from V and 12 bases from J, with 8 bases between. Germline V gene lookup returns CDR1 ENHRY and CDR2 SYGVKD. The DNA for the CDR3 is TGTGCCATCAGTGAGGGGTTTGTGCAGTTCTTC. Its protein product is CAISEGFVQFF.

The genes are TRBV5-1 and TRBJ2-3; 11 nucleotides agree with TRBD2. Germline lookup yields CDR1 SGHRS and CDR2 YFSETQ. With V trimmed by 1 base and J by 6 bases, 4 bases remained unmatched. This CDR3 comprises 15 residues. DNA for the CDR3: TGCGCCAGCAGCTTGACTAGCGGGAGTTGGGATACGCAGTATTTT. Translation: CASSLTSGSWDTQYF.